Below, 22 T cell receptor beta chains from the same sample are listed, as sequenced in a study of blood T cells in healthy people across ages. A second PCR of 7 to 11 cycles used a sample-barcoded 5' primer and a J-beta primer mix. MiXCR, applied by TCRdb to the 5' RACE reads, yields one record per CDR3 protein. Of around 1,800,000 distinct CDR3 sequences in the sample, 30% to 40% are singletons; the top ten hold 20% to 25%. Sequencing was performed on blood. These receptors were taken from a human donor in good health.

This clonotype was detected a few times. V is TRBV7-8 and J is TRBJ2-4, with D possibly matching TRBD1 (6 bases). CDR1 and CDR2 from the germline V gene are SGHVS and FQNEAQ. V lost 5 bases and J lost 5, with 10 bases in between. This CDR3 is 13 amino acids long. This CDR3 reads CASSMDRQNIQYF. The CDR3 region has the DNA TGTGCCAGCAGCATGGACAGACAAAACATTCAGTACTTC.

This clonotype was found many times. V usage is TRBV15 and J usage is TRBJ2-5; TRBD1 is a possible D gene (6 bases). From germline, CDR1 is LNHNV and CDR2 YYDKDF (reference sequence). The V end lost 5 bases, the J end lost 2 bases, and 9 bases lay between the germline ends. The CDR3 has 13 residues. The CDR3 spells CATSVGQQETQYF. As DNA, the CDR3 is TGTGCCACCAGCGTAGGACAGCAAGAGACCCAGTACTTC.

With respect to this clonotype: The germline gene is not matched at one end of the junction; a read error may be the cause. V and J are TRBV6-6 and TRBJ2-3; D is perhaps TRBD2 (6 bases). Germline CDR1 and CDR2: MNHNY and SVGAGI (reference sequence). The CDR3 has 14 residues. Here the CDR3 DNA reads TGTGCCAGCAGTCCTCGACTAGTCAGAGATATGCAGTATTTT. Protein: CASSPRLVRDMQYF.

This clonotype was detected a few times. V and J are TRBV6-2 or TRBV6-3 and TRBJ2-1; D gene unclear. The germline V gene encodes CDR1 MNHEY and CDR2 SVGEGT. The CDR3 contains 12 residues. Deletions cut 7 bases from V and 4 bases from J, with 8 bases between. CDR3 sequence: CASTRTYNEQFF. Here the CDR3 DNA reads TGTGCCAGCACCCGAACTTACAATGAGCAGTTCTTC.

This clonotype was found many times. The chain uses TRBV4-1 and TRBJ2-1, with 12 bases fitting TRBD2. The CDR3 totals 15 residues. After removal of 4 bases from V and 7 bases from J, the junction contained 5 bases not matched to a gene. Germline V gives CDR1 MGHRA, CDR2 YSYEKL. As DNA, the CDR3 is TGCGCCAGCAGCCCCGGACTAGCGGGGTGGAATGAGCAGTTCTTC. Translation gives CASSPGLAGWNEQFF.

This chain connects TRBV5-1 to TRBJ2-7, with unresolved D. The CDR3 length is 13 residues. Trimming shortened V by 2 bases and J by 4 bases, and 10 bases separated the two germline ends. Germline loops: CDR1 SGHRS, CDR2 YFSETQ. The CDR3 DNA sequence: TGCGCCAGCAGCTTAGTAGACGGGTACGAGCAGTACTTC. Amino acids: CASSLVDGYEQYF.

This chain connects TRBV12-3 or TRBV12-4 to TRBJ2-7, with D perhaps TRBD1 (5 bases). The CDR3 totals 15 residues. Trimming shortened V by 7 bases and J by 4 bases, and 20 bases separated the two germline ends. This CDR3 reads CASTGSFGAGYEQYF. The CDR3 bases are TGTGCCAGCACTGGCTCTTTTGGGGCAGGATACGAGCAGTACTTC.

This clonotype was picked up a small number of times. A read error is possible here, since a much larger clone lies one base away. The genes are TRBV29-1 and TRBJ2-1; 10 nucleotides match TRBD1. The germline V gene has CDR1 SQVTM and CDR2 ANQGSEA. This CDR3 is 12 amino acids long. V was pared by 8 bases and J by 5 bases, with 3 bases of the junction left unmatched. This chain's CDR3 is CSLGTGDNEQFF. In DNA, the CDR3 is TGCAGCCTCGGGACAGGGGACAATGAGCAGTTCTTC.

The chain has TRBV29-1 and TRBJ1-2; D possibly corresponds to TRBD1 (6 bases). The CDR3 is 15 amino acids. In germline, CDR1 is SQVTM, CDR2 ANQGSEA. V dropped 8 bases and J dropped 1 base, with 20 bases sitting between them. The CDR3 here is CSSSGAGRNNYGYTF. The DNA of the CDR3 is TGCAGCTCCTCGGGGGCAGGGAGAAATAACTATGGCTACACCTTC.

In the case of this clonotype: It may be a read error: a sequence one base away is much more abundant. V and J are TRBV6-2 or TRBV6-3 and TRBJ1-1; D is unclear. CDR1 MNHEY and CDR2 SVGEGT come from the germline V gene. This CDR3 is 13 amino acids long. CDR3 nucleotide sequence: TGTGCCGGCAGTTACTCAACCCCAACTGAAGCTTTCTTT. Translating it yields CAGSYSTPTEAFF.

The chain employs TRBV7-3 and TRBJ1-6; the match to TRBD1 covers 10 bases. V lost 0 bases, J lost 8 bases, and 1 base stayed unmatched. CDR3 size: 15 residues. CDR1 is SGHTA, CDR2 FQGTGA, per germline. The CDR3 bases are TGTGCCAGCAGCTTAACAGGGACAGGGGATTCACCCCTCCACTTT. Protein sequence: CASSLTGTGDSPLHF.

This clonotype occurred a few times. The chain recombines TRBV29-1 with TRBJ1-2; D not certain. Germline-derived CDR1 and CDR2 are SQVTM and ANQGSEA. This CDR3 region has 12 residues. V dropped 5 bases and J dropped 3 bases, with 10 bases sitting between them. CDR3 amino acids: CSVTGRDYGYTF. The CDR3 nucleotides are TGCAGCGTTACCGGACGGGACTATGGCTACACCTTC.

This CDR3 reads CASSDRRRPLYGYTF. The CDR3 DNA sequence: TGTGCCAGCAGTGACCGACGGAGACCTCTCTATGGCTACACCTTC. This chain joins TRBV6-4 and TRBJ1-2; D gene ambiguous. Germline loops: CDR1 MRHNA, CDR2 SNTAGT. The V and J ends lost 2 bases and 4 bases respectively, with 14 bases between them. This CDR3 spans 15 amino acids.

The chain joins TRBV3-1 to TRBJ2-7, with no clear D. The germline CDR1 and CDR2 sequences are LGHDT and YNNKEL (reference sequence). V was shortened by 6 bases and J by 3 bases, with 15 bases between the two germline ends. There are 14 residues in the CDR3. Here the CDR3 reads CASSLLSTYYEQYF. For the CDR3, the DNA is TGTGCCAGCAGTTTATTGTCGACCTACTACGAGCAGTACTTC.

Only a few counts were recorded for this clonotype. The chain employs TRBV12-3 or TRBV12-4 and TRBJ2-1, with TRBD2 matching 9 bases. The CDR3 totals 14 residues. The J segment lost 9 bases and the V segment lost 0 bases, leaving 3 bases of the junction unmatched. The CDR3 reads CASSLALAGTEQFF. CDR3 nucleotide sequence: TGTGCCAGCAGTTTAGCGCTAGCGGGGACTGAGCAGTTCTTC.

The chain couples TRBV7-2 to TRBJ1-5; perhaps TRBD1 as D (5 bases). Trimming left V 2 bases short and J 14 bases short, with 19 bases between. Germline V gene lookup returns CDR1 SGHTA and CDR2 FQGNSA. The CDR3 spans 14 residues. The CDR3 DNA sequence: TGTGCCAGCAGCTTAACAGGAACGGTTGGCTACGAGCATTTT. As protein: CASSLTGTVGYEHF.

This clonotype was seen a few times. The CDR3 region has the DNA TGCGCCAGCAACCCGGGACTCAACCAAGAGACCCAGTACTTC. Translated: CASNPGLNQETQYF. The rearrangement uses TRBV5-1 and TRBJ2-5; D might be TRBD2 (6 bases). The germline gives CDR1 SGHRS, CDR2 YFSETQ. The CDR3 covers 14 residues. Trimming left V 6 bases short and J 0 bases short, with 12 bases between.

The chain joins TRBV6-1 to TRBJ1-3; 7 nucleotides align to TRBD1. The CDR3 extends over 16 amino acids. Germline V CDR1 and CDR2: MNHNS, SASEGT. After removal of 1 base from V and 0 bases from J, the junction contained 3 bases not matched to a gene. As DNA, the CDR3 is TGTGCCAGCAGTGAAGGGGACAGCATCTCTGGAAACACCATATATTTT. Protein product: CASSEGDSISGNTIYF.

The V gene is TRBV2, the J gene TRBJ1-1; D is uncertain. Germline CDR1 reads SNHLY; CDR2 reads FYNNEI. V was pared by 8 bases and J by 1 base, with 8 bases between. This CDR3 has 12 amino acids. The CDR3 is CASEDRNTEAFF. The CDR3 DNA sequence: TGTGCCAGCGAGGATAGGAACACTGAAGCTTTCTTT.

The chain has TRBV20-1 and TRBJ2-1, with a tentative D call TRBD1 (6 bases). The germline V gene encodes CDR1 DFQATT and CDR2 SNEGSKA (reference sequence). With 3 bases removed from V and 3 bases from J, the gap between germline ends came to 24 bases. This CDR3 is 18 amino acids long. The DNA of the CDR3 is TGCAGTGCTAGGGGTCAGGGGCCCTTATCGTTCAGCTACAATGAGCAGTTCTTC. Amino acid sequence: CSARGQGPLSFSYNEQFF.

This clonotype was observed a few times. This chain links TRBV6-5 with TRBJ2-5; the match to TRBD2 covers 14 bases. The J call is in doubt because the DNA end fits TRBJ2-7 better. CDR1 is MNHEY, CDR2 SVGAGI, per germline. The CDR3 length is 14 residues. CDR3 protein: CASRLGTSGGEQYF. As DNA, the CDR3 is TGTGCCAGCAGACTCGGGACTAGCGGGGGCGAGCAGTACTTC.

This clonotype appeared once. This chain uses TRBV5-1 with TRBJ1-1; no firm D call. Germline CDR1 SGHRS, CDR2 YFSETQ. The V gene lost 3 bases and the J gene lost 7 bases, with 16 bases spanning the gap. The CDR3 is made up of 14 amino acids. CDR3 in DNA: TGCGCCAGCAGCTATTATCCGACCTACTATGAAGCTTTCTTT. It yields the protein CASSYYPTYYEAFF.